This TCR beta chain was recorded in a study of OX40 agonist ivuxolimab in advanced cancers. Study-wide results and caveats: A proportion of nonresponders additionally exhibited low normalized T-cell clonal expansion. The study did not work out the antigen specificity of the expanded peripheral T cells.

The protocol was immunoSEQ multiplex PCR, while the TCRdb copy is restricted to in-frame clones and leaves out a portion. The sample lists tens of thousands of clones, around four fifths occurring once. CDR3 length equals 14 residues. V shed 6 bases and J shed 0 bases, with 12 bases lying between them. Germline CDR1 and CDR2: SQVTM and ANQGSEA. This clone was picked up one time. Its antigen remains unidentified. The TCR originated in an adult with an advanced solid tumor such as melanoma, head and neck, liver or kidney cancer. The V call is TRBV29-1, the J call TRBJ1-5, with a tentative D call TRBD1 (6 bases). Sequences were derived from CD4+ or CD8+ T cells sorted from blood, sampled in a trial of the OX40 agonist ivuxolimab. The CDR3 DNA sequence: TGCAGCGTCGCAGGGGTGGATAGCAATCAGCCCCAGCATTTT. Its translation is CSVAGVDSNQPQHF.